The clone carrying this T cell receptor (beta chain) was picked up a small number of times. The antigen is not known. TCR cDNA, made by 5'RACE template switching, carried an added universal primer site and UMIs. TCRdb re-derived calls from the 5' RACE reads in MiXCR, one entry per CDR3 protein. The repertoire consists of a few hundred thousand distinct CDR3 sequences, with 18% occurring once and the leading ten covering around 17%. This specimen belongs to a study of T cells after yellow fever vaccination. About the research overall: Preparation of fractions with low cell numbers was performed using SMART-Seq v4 Ultra Low Input.

General observations from the study: The secondary response peaked faster, at day 5 versus 15, but was weaker. Re-detected after boosting: most primary clones, 96% of CD4 and 80% to 90% of CD8.

The source was PBMCs, collected before the yellow fever booster vaccination. The receptor was isolated from a man aged 18 to 29 who received the YFV17D yellow fever vaccine.

CDR3 residues: CATAGQPGNTIYF. The CDR3 region has the DNA TGTGCCACCGCCGGGCAGCCTGGAAACACCATATATTTT. The V gene is TRBV25-1, the J gene TRBJ1-3; D not certain. CDR3 length equals 13 residues. The V and J ends lost 10 bases and 2 bases respectively, with 12 bases between them. Germline CDR1 reads MGHDK; CDR2 reads SYGVNS.